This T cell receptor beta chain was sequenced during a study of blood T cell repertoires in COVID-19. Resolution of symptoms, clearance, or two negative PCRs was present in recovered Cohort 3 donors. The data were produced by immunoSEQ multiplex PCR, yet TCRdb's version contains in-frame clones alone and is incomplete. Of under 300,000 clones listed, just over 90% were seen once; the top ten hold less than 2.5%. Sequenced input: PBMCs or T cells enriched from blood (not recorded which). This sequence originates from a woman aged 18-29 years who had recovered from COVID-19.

CDR3 region: CATARAGEILRGYTF. The CDR3 coding sequence is TGTGCCACCGCCCGGGCCGGGGAAATTCTACGGGGCTACACCTTC. This sequence joins TRBV28 and TRBJ1-2; D not resolved. The CDR3 length is 15 residues. Germline CDR1 reads MDHEN; CDR2 reads SYDVKM. With 10 bases removed from V and 8 bases from J, the gap between germline ends came to 26 bases.